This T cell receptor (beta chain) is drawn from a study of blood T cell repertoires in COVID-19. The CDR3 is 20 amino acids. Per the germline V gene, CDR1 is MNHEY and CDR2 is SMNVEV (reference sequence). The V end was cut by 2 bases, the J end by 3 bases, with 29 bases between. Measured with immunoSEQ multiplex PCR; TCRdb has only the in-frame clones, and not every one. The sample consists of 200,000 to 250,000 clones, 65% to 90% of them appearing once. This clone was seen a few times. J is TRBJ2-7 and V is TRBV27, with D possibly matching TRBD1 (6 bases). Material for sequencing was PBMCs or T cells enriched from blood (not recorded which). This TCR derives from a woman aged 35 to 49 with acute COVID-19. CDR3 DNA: TGTGCCAGCAGTTTAGATCGAAGGGGGATCCTATCCCCCTCTCACTACGAGCAGTACTTC. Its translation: CASSLDRRGILSPSHYEQYF.